The 23 T cell receptor beta chains listed next were all sequenced from one sample in a study of blood T cell repertoires in COVID-19. Sequencing used immunoSEQ multiplex PCR; TCRdb keeps in-frame clones, though not all of them. Among 350,000 to 550,000 clones listed, 85% to 90% were seen once. Input material: peripheral blood. Receptor source: a woman in her twenties or thirties with acute or convalescent COVID-19.

The V call is TRBV11-2, the J call TRBJ1-2; D might be TRBD1 (6 bases). This CDR3 has 13 amino acids. The ends were cut back, 5 bases at V and 4 bases at J, with 11 bases in the middle. Per the germline V gene, CDR1 is SGHAT and CDR2 is FQNNGV. The CDR3 region is CASSPDSRYGYTF. DNA of the CDR3: TGTGCCAGCAGCCCGGACAGTCGCTATGGCTACACCTTC.

A single count supports this clone. This chain uses TRBV3-1 (or the pseudogene TRBV3-2) with TRBJ2-1; tentatively, D is TRBD2 (7 bases). The CDR3 has 17 amino acids. Germline V CDR1 and CDR2: LGHDT, YNNKEL (reference sequence). Trimming pared 1 base from V and 7 bases from J, leaving 20 bases between. This CDR3 is CASSQVLVGGLWNEQFF. CDR3 nucleotides: TGTGCCAGCAGCCAAGTGCTTGTGGGGGGGCTGTGGAATGAGCAGTTCTTC.

This sequence joins TRBV3-1 (or the pseudogene TRBV3-2) and TRBJ1-4; tentatively, D is TRBD1 (6 bases). The length of the CDR3 is 14 residues. V gave up 3 bases and J gave up 11 bases, with 16 bases separating them. CDR1 LGHDT and CDR2 YNNKEL come from the germline V gene (reference sequence). This CDR3 reads CASSQARGHQKLFF. Written as DNA, the CDR3 is TGTGCCAGCAGCCAGGCCCGGGGACACCAGAAACTGTTTTTT.

This clone appeared a few times. This sample includes further DNA sequences coding for the same CDR3. This rearrangement joins TRBV19 to TRBJ1-5, with D possibly matching TRBD1 (5 bases). The CDR3 has 15 amino acids. The V end lost 0 bases, the J end lost 0 bases, and 6 bases lay between the germline ends. CDR1 LNHDA and CDR2 SQIVND come from the germline V gene (reference sequence). CDR3 nucleotides: TGTGCCAGTAGTATAGACAGGGCTAGCAATCAGCCCCAGCATTTT. Translating gives CASSIDRASNQPQHF.

This rearrangement joins TRBV2 to TRBJ2-7; 9 bases are shared with TRBD2. The trim removed 1 base at V and 3 bases at J, leaving 7 bases unmatched. The CDR3 is made up of 16 amino acids. From germline, CDR1 is SNHLY and CDR2 FYNNEI. As DNA, the CDR3 is TGTGCCAGCAGTGAAGGGGCGGGAGGGAAACTCTACGAGCAGTACTTC. It translates to CASSEGAGGKLYEQYF.

J is TRBJ2-5 and V is TRBV28, with 7 bases lining up with TRBD2. Germline V gene lookup returns CDR1 MDHEN and CDR2 SYDVKM. Trimming at V came to 2 bases and at J to 7 bases, leaving 4 bases not matched to a gene. This CDR3 is built from 13 residues. CDR3 sequence reads: CASSLRASGTQYF. The CDR3 DNA is TGTGCCAGCAGTTTACGTGCTAGCGGGACCCAGTACTTC.

In the case of this clone: A much more abundant neighbour one base away suggests this may be a read error. Other DNA sequences in the same sample also yield this CDR3. The chain couples TRBV7-9 to TRBJ2-3; the match to TRBD2 covers 11 bases. This CDR3 has 18 residues. Germline V gene sequence: CDR1 SEHNR, CDR2 FQNEAQ (reference sequence). V was pared by 5 bases and J by 6 bases, with 16 bases of the junction left unmatched. The CDR3 DNA sequence: TGTGCCAGCAGCCCCAGGAGGGGGGGGCTAGCGGGGGGCGATACGCAGTATTTT. Its translation is CASSPRRGGLAGGDTQYF.

The chain employs TRBV6-5 and TRBJ2-1; D might be TRBD2 (6 bases). Trimming took 6 bases from V and 9 from J, leaving 15 bases between them. CDR3 length equals 13 residues. Looked up from germline, CDR1 is MNHEY and CDR2 is SVGAGI. CDR3 bases: TGTGCCAGCAGGCTACATTTAGCGGCTGAGCAGTTCTTC. It is translated as CASRLHLAAEQFF.

This chain connects TRBV9 to TRBJ2-4; TRBD1 agrees at 9 bases. The CDR3 contains 16 residues. V was clipped by 0 bases and J by 2 bases; unmatched bases: 3. Germline values: CDR1 SGDLS, CDR2 YYNGEE. The CDR3 reads CASSVGGTGTKNIQYF. The CDR3 region has the DNA TGTGCCAGCAGCGTAGGGGGGACAGGGACCAAAAACATTCAGTACTTC.

The chain recombines TRBV3-1 (or the pseudogene TRBV3-2) with TRBJ2-7; D is uncertain. Looked up from germline, CDR1 is LGHDT and CDR2 is YNNKEL (reference sequence). The CDR3 contains 12 residues. V lost 0 bases, J lost 6 bases, and 6 bases lay in between. CDR3 protein: CASSQDAGEQYF. In nucleotides, the CDR3 is TGTGCCAGCAGCCAAGATGCAGGCGAGCAGTACTTC.

The rearrangement uses TRBV25-1 and TRBJ1-1; TRBD1 is a possible D gene (6 bases). This CDR3 region has 16 residues. The germline V gene has CDR1 MGHDK and CDR2 SYGVNS. V dropped 0 bases and J dropped 5 bases, with 16 bases sitting between them. CDR3 nucleotides: TGTGCCAGCAGTGAATATTCCCGGGGGGCACGGACTGAAGCTTTCTTT. Its protein product is CASSEYSRGARTEAFF. Full variable domain (outside the CDR3, taken from reference TRBV25-1 and TRBJ1-1): EADIYQTPRYLVIGTGKKITLECSQTMGHDKMYWYQQDPGMELHLIHYSYGVNSTEKGDLSSESTVSRIRTEHFPLTLESARPSHTSQYLCASSEYSRGARTEAFFGQGTRLTVV.

Here the CDR3 DNA reads TGTGCCAGCAGTTTTGACAGCGGGAATCAGCCCCAGCATTTT. This codes for CASSFDSGNQPQHF. The chain employs TRBV2 and TRBJ1-5, with D perhaps matching TRBD1 (5 bases). This CDR3 spans 14 amino acids. The ends were cut back, 5 bases at V and 4 bases at J, with 12 bases in the middle. The V gene's germline CDR1 is SNHLY and CDR2 FYNNEI.

The gene calls are TRBV10-3 and TRBJ2-4; D is possibly TRBD1 (5 bases). This CDR3 comprises 14 residues. With 2 bases removed from V and 5 bases from J, the gap between germline ends came to 10 bases. Germline CDR1 reads ENHRY; CDR2 reads SYGVKD. The CDR3 sequence is CAISEGRGENIQYF. CDR3 nucleotide sequence: TGTGCCATCAGTGAGGGAAGGGGTGAAAACATTCAGTACTTC.

The V call is TRBV18, the J call TRBJ2-7; weak D call: TRBD1 (6 bases). The V end lost 8 bases, the J end lost 1 base, and 12 bases lay between the germline ends. The length of the CDR3 is 13 residues. Germline CDR1 is KGHSH and CDR2 is LQKENI. CDR3 protein: CASAPGVSYEQYF. The CDR3 coding sequence is TGTGCCAGCGCTCCAGGGGTATCCTACGAGCAGTACTTC.

This sequence joins TRBV5-1 and TRBJ1-2, with 8 bases matching TRBD1. V was clipped by 0 bases and J by 0 bases; unmatched bases: 1. The CDR3 length is 15 residues. CDR1 and CDR2 from the germline V gene are SGHRS and YFSETQ. CDR3 sequence (DNA): TGCGCCAGCAGCTTGGTGGGACAGGCTAACTATGGCTACACCTTC. Amino acids: CASSLVGQANYGYTF.

The chain couples TRBV5-1 to TRBJ1-5, with D unclear. Germline-derived CDR1 and CDR2 are SGHRS and YFSETQ. Trimming took off 4 bases at V and 1 base at J, with 12 bases between the two ends. The CDR3 totals 15 residues. The CDR3 nucleotides read TGCGCCAGCAGCAAGCACGGGGAGAGCAATCAGCCCCAGCATTTT. The encoded protein is CASSKHGESNQPQHF. Complete variable domain (other parts from reference TRBV5-1 and TRBJ1-5): KAGVTQTPRYLIKTRGQQVTLSCSPISGHRSVSWYQQTPGQGLQFLFEYFSETQRNKGNFPGRFSGRQFSNSRSEMNVSTLELGDSALYLCASSKHGESNQPQHFGDGTRLSIL.

There are a few counts of this clone. In nucleotides, the CDR3 is TGTGCCAGCAGGGACAGCCATAATTCACCCCTCCACTTT. Translated, it gives CASRDSHNSPLHF. The rearrangement uses TRBV25-1 and TRBJ1-6, with TRBD1 as a possible D gene (6 bases). Germline V lookup: CDR1 MGHDK, CDR2 SYGVNS. V gave up 6 bases and J gave up 5 bases, with 8 bases separating them. The CDR3 extends over 13 amino acids. Full variable domain (missing parts from reference TRBV25-1 and TRBJ1-6): EADIYQTPRYLVIGTGKKITLECSQTMGHDKMYWYQQDPGMELHLIHYSYGVNSTEKGDLSSESTVSRIRTEHFPLTLESARPSHTSQYLCASRDSHNSPLHFGNGTRLTVT.

The chain recombines TRBV6-2 or TRBV6-3 with TRBJ2-7, with D possibly TRBD2 on 7 matching bases. The germline V and J ends were trimmed by 4 bases and 7 bases, with 20 bases remaining between them. The germline CDR1 and CDR2 sequences are MNHEY and SVGEGT. The CDR3 totals 15 residues. CDR3 nucleotides: TGTGCCAGCAGTTTCGGACTAGGGGGGTTTCGGGAGCAGTACTTC. As protein: CASSFGLGGFREQYF.

The gene calls are TRBV2 and TRBJ1-2; 7 bases agree with TRBD1. This CDR3 region has 15 residues. The junction had 12 bases not matched to a gene; V was cut back by 7 bases and J by 4 bases. CDR1 and CDR2 from the germline V gene are SNHLY and FYNNEI. CDR3 nucleotides: TGTGCCAGCACCGATGGAGGGGGCACGGGCTATGGCTACACCTTC. It is translated as CASTDGGGTGYGYTF.

V is TRBV24-1 and J is TRBJ2-7; 10 bases are a match to TRBD1. Trimming at V came to 3 bases and at J to 4 bases, leaving 5 bases not matched to a gene. The germline V gene has CDR1 KGHDR and CDR2 SFDVKD. The CDR3 consists of 15 residues. CDR3 DNA sequence: TGTGCCACCAGTGATCCCGGGACAGGGGAGTACGAGCAGTACTTC. This gives the protein CATSDPGTGEYEQYF.

This chain connects TRBV6-5 to TRBJ2-7; 9 positions match TRBD1. Trimming at V came to 2 bases and at J to 3 bases, leaving 8 bases not matched to a gene. The CDR3 is made up of 16 amino acids. Germline V gene sequence: CDR1 MNHEY, CDR2 SVGAGI. The CDR3 sequence: CASSYPAGQGVYEQYF. The DNA of the CDR3 is TGTGCCAGCAGTTACCCCGCGGGACAGGGTGTCTACGAGCAGTACTTC.

The CDR3, as DNA: TGTGCCAGCATTCGACAGGGGGCCGTCGGGGAGCTGTTTTTT. Translated: CASIRQGAVGELFF. The chain combines TRBV2 with TRBJ2-2; the match to TRBD1 covers 10 bases. V shed 7 bases and J 7 bases; nucleotides not matched to a gene: 6. This CDR3 region has 14 residues. Germline V CDR1 and CDR2: SNHLY, FYNNEI.

The rearrangement links TRBV7-9 to TRBJ1-1, with TRBD1 identical over 8 bases. With 4 bases clipped from V and 0 bases from J, the junction kept 13 bases outside the gene matches. The CDR3 totals 18 residues. Germline CDR1 and CDR2: SEHNR and FQNEAQ (reference sequence). CDR3 nucleotides: TGTGCCAGCAGCTATGAACAGGGACAGGCGGTCTTGAACACTGAAGCTTTCTTT. This translates into CASSYEQGQAVLNTEAFF.